These 14 T cell receptor beta chains originate from one sample sequenced in a study of blood T cell repertoires in COVID-19 (dated by TCRdb to the early 2020s). The library came from the immunoSEQ multiplex PCR assay. Here the immuneACCESS table is served through TCRdb, limited to in-frame sequences with V and J called. Missing clones are a known gap in these copies; in checked studies unresolved V genes cover under half, and the rest lacks a known reason. The sample contains some 180,000 clones, 80% to 95% of them found a single time. The leading ten clones occupy around 0.53% of the sample. The sequenced sample consisted of peripheral blood. These receptors all come from a man aged 50-59 years with acute or convalescent COVID-19.

This clone was counted once. The V call is TRBV6-5, the J call TRBJ1-2, with TRBD1 matching over 7 bases. The V gene end was trimmed by 3 bases and the J gene end by 9 bases; junction bases not matched to a gene: 7. The CDR3 runs 13 residues. Looked up from germline, CDR1 is MNHEY and CDR2 is SVGAGI. The CDR3 is CASSYGRGKSYTF. The DNA for the CDR3 is TGTGCCAGCAGTTATGGCAGGGGGAAGAGCTACACCTTC.

The chain joins TRBV5-4 to TRBJ2-1, with TRBD2 as a possible D gene (5 bases). Germline values: CDR1 SGHNT, CDR2 YYREEE (reference sequence). The CDR3 has 14 amino acids. V dropped 4 bases and J dropped 4 bases, with 12 bases sitting between them. CDR3 nucleotides: TGTGCCAGCAGCGCGGAGGCAGCGTACAATGAGCAGTTCTTC. Encoded protein: CASSAEAAYNEQFF.

The chain combines TRBV25-1 with TRBJ2-5, with D perhaps matching TRBD2 (5 bases). The CDR3 contains 13 residues. The V gene lost 0 bases and the J gene lost 8 bases, with 10 bases spanning the gap. The germline V gene encodes CDR1 MGHDK and CDR2 SYGVNS. The chain's CDR3 is CASSEYGSGTQYF. The CDR3 coding sequence is TGTGCCAGCAGTGAATATGGATCGGGAACCCAGTACTTC. Full variable domain (missing parts from reference TRBV25-1 and TRBJ2-5): EADIYQTPRYLVIGTGKKITLECSQTMGHDKMYWYQQDPGMELHLIHYSYGVNSTEKGDLSSESTVSRIRTEHFPLTLESARPSHTSQYLCASSEYGSGTQYFGPGTRLLVL.

The rearrangement uses TRBV19 and TRBJ1-2; 12 positions match TRBD1. The CDR3 length is 15 residues. Germline V gene sequence: CDR1 LNHDA, CDR2 SQIVND (reference sequence). The trim removed 5 bases at V and 6 bases at J, leaving 7 bases unmatched. CDR3 in DNA: TGTGCCAGTAGTTCCCAGGGACAGGGGGCTGATGGCTACACCTTC. It translates to CASSSQGQGADGYTF.

J is TRBJ2-1 and V is TRBV28; TRBD2 matches at 9 bases. This CDR3 contains 15 residues. Trimming removed 4 bases from V and 5 bases from J; junction bases left unmatched: 6. Germline CDR1 and CDR2: MDHEN and SYDVKM. CDR3 loop: CASSSGASGNNEQFF. The CDR3 region has the DNA TGTGCCAGCAGTTCGGGGGCTAGCGGGAACAATGAGCAGTTCTTC. The full variable domain, with the rest looked up from reference TRBV28 and TRBJ2-1, is DVKVTQSSRYLVKRTGEKVFLECVQDMDHENMFWYRQDPGLGLRLIYFSYDVKMKEKGDIPEGYSVSREKKERFSLILESASTNQTSMYLCASSSGASGNNEQFFGPGTRLTVL.

This chain joins TRBV5-5 and TRBJ2-2; 9 positions match TRBD1. The CDR3 consists of 17 residues. J gave up 0 bases and V 5 bases, and 8 bases lay outside the gene matches. The germline V gene encodes CDR1 SGHKS and CDR2 YYEKEE (reference sequence). CDR3: CASRPETGGANTGELFF. The CDR3 region has the DNA TGTGCCAGCAGGCCCGAGACAGGGGGTGCGAACACCGGGGAGCTGTTTTTT.

V usage is TRBV2 and J usage is TRBJ1-1; 8 positions match TRBD1. CDR1 is SNHLY, CDR2 FYNNEI, per germline. The CDR3 runs 16 residues. V was clipped by 4 bases and J by 5 bases; unmatched bases: 12. The CDR3 loop is CASSGTGSMFFTEAFF. DNA for the CDR3: TGTGCCAGCAGTGGGACAGGGAGTATGTTTTTTACTGAAGCTTTCTTT. The full variable domain, rest sourced from reference TRBV2 and TRBJ1-1, is EPEVTQTPSHQVTQMGQEVILRCVPISNHLYFYWYRQILGQKVEFLVSFYNNEISEKSEIFDDQFSVERPDGSNFTLKIRSTKLEDSAMYFCASSGTGSMFFTEAFFGQGTRLTVV.

The V and J genes are TRBV6-2 or TRBV6-3 and TRBJ2-7; D is unclear. The germline gives CDR1 MNHEY, CDR2 SVGEGT. This CDR3 spans 18 amino acids. Between the trimmed V and J ends, which lost 0 bases and 0 bases, there was a span of 18 bases. The CDR3 loop is CASSYSIAPGPDSYEQYV. Here the CDR3 DNA reads TGTGCCAGCAGTTACTCGATAGCTCCGGGTCCCGACTCCTACGAGCAGTACGTC.

Written as DNA, the CDR3 is TGTGCCAGCAGTTTGGGGGCAGGGCAGCCCCAGCATTTT. It is translated as CASSLGAGQPQHF. V and J are TRBV28 and TRBJ1-5, with a possible D match to TRBD1 (6 bases). The V end lost 3 bases, the J end lost 7 bases, and 10 bases lay between the germline ends. Germline CDR1 MDHEN, CDR2 SYDVKM. This CDR3 has 13 amino acids.

V gene TRBV7-2 combines with J gene TRBJ1-1, with D tentatively TRBD1 (5 bases). With 3 bases removed from V and 4 bases from J, the gap between germline ends came to 15 bases. The V gene's germline CDR1 is SGHTA and CDR2 FQGNSA. The CDR3 totals 15 residues. The DNA for the CDR3 is TGTGCCAGCAGCTTGGGCCTTTGGGGGGGCACTGAAGCTTTCTTT. Translating it yields CASSLGLWGGTEAFF.

This clone is a singleton in its sample. The chain is built from TRBV29-1 and TRBJ2-1; no clear D. Trimming cost V 6 bases and J 6 bases, with 12 bases left between them. The length of the CDR3 is 12 residues. Germline loops: CDR1 SQVTM, CDR2 ANQGSEA. CDR3: CSVSRQGNEQFF. In nucleotides, the CDR3 is TGCAGCGTCTCCAGACAAGGCAATGAGCAGTTCTTC.

The chain recombines TRBV6-5 with TRBJ1-2; the D is unclear. This CDR3 has 13 residues. Germline V gene lookup returns CDR1 MNHEY and CDR2 SVGAGI. Trimming removed 0 bases at V and 2 bases at J, with 4 bases between. The CDR3 DNA sequence: TGTGCCAGCAGTTACTCGAGGAACTATGGCTACACCTTC. Translation gives CASSYSRNYGYTF.

The V call is TRBV6-2 or TRBV6-3, the J call TRBJ2-7; the match to TRBD1 covers 7 bases. This CDR3 is built from 16 residues. Germline CDR1 reads MNHEY; CDR2 reads SVGEGT. V shed 4 bases and J 2 bases; nucleotides not matched to a gene: 11. The CDR3 bases are TGTGCCAGCAGTTCGAGCCGGGACAGAAGGCCCTACGAGCAGTACGTC. It codes for CASSSSRDRRPYEQYV.

V and J are TRBV10-3 and TRBJ1-6, with D tentatively TRBD1 (6 bases). The germline V gene encodes CDR1 ENHRY and CDR2 SYGVKD. Trimming removed 7 bases from V and 9 bases from J, with 13 bases in between. CDR3 length equals 13 residues. The CDR3 nucleotides read TGTGCCATCACTCCGACAGGTGGTTCACCCCTCCACTTT. Protein product: CAITPTGGSPLHF.